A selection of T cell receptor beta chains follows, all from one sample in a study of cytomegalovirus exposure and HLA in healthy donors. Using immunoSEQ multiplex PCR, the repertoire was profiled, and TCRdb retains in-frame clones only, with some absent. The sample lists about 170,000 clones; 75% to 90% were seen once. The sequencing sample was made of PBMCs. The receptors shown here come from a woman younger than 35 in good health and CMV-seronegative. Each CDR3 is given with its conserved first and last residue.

CASTLGLARTDTQYF,15,TRBJ2-3,TRBV6-1
CASSYRLTTGELFF,14,TRBJ2-2,TRBV6-5
CASSLSRTGKDEKLFF,16,TRBJ1-4,TRBV5-6
CASSRLAGPYNEQFF,15,TRBJ2-1,TRBV9
CASSPGTGLPWGTDTQYF,18,TRBJ2-3,TRBV11-2
CASSVEVDTEAFF,13,TRBJ1-1,TRBV27
CASSPRVSSYNSPLHF,16,TRBJ1-6,TRBV9
CASSARQDQDNSPLHF,16,TRBJ1-6,TRBV9
CASSSGQGNEKLFF,14,TRBJ1-4,TRBV4-1
CASSLEWQGKKAEQFF,16,TRBJ2-1,TRBV5-1
CASSHGQGSNQPQHF,15,TRBJ1-5,TRBV19
CASSPLQGMAEAFF,14,TRBJ1-1,TRBV18
CASLGGGLAGAQYF,14,TRBJ2-3,TRBV2
CASRLEGGSTGELFF,15,TRBJ2-2,TRBV5-1
CASTPGQGAFGEAFF,15,TRBJ1-1,TRBV6-5
CASRADRTISYNEQFF,16,TRBJ2-1,TRBV27
CASSPRGTAPFSYEQYF,17,TRBJ2-7,TRBV7-9
CASSYSAHYGYTF,13,TRBJ1-2,TRBV6-5
CASWARLADTGELFF,15,TRBJ2-2,TRBV19
CASSQGEPYDNQPQHF,16,TRBJ1-5,TRBV4-1
CASSLGDSPQRYGYTF,16,TRBJ1-2,TRBV5-4
CASSDLQETQYF,12,TRBJ2-5,TRBV2
CASTGTTTDTQYF,13,TRBJ2-3,TRBV5-5
CASSYDREETQYF,13,TRBJ2-5,TRBV6-5
CASSLGGGAYEQYF,14,TRBJ2-7,TRBV7-6
CASHLWGRGGELFF,14,TRBJ2-2,TRBV6-1
CASGVGNYGYTF,12,TRBJ1-2,TRBV30
CASSDRDRAYEQYF,14,TRBJ2-7,TRBV2